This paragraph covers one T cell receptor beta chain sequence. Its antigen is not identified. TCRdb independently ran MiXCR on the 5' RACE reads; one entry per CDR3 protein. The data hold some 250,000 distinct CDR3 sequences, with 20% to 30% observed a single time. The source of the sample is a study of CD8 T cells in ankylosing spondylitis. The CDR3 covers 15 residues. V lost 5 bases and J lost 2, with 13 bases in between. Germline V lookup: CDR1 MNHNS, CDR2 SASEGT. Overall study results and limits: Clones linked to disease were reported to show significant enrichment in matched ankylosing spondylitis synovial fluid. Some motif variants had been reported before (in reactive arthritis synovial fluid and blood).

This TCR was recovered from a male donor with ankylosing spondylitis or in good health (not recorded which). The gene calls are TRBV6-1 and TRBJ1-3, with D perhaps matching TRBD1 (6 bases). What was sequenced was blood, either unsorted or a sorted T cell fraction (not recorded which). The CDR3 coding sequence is TGTGCCAGCAGTCCCTTAGCAGGGGCTGGAAACACCATATATTTT. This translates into CASSPLAGAGNTIYF.